The entry that follows covers one T cell receptor beta chain sequence. What it recognizes is unknown. TCRdb recomputed calls from the 5' RACE reads with MiXCR, one row per CDR3 protein. The sample has roughly 230,000 distinct CDR3 sequences, about 8.3% seen once. The data originate from a study of identical twins. Germline V CDR1 and CDR2: DFQATT, SNEGSKA (reference sequence). The ends were cut back, 5 bases at V and 0 bases at J, with 20 bases in the middle. The length of the CDR3 is 16 residues. Study results and limitations: Those out-of-frame alpha sequences shared by twins showed an excess of low generation probability. In beta out-of-frame sequences, the excess sharing between twins was weaker.

Healthy Caucasian donors formed the entire cohort. These data are also associated with another study on yellow fever vaccine responses in identical twins. That report notes: It has been reported that, in twins, the vaccine T cell response seemed partly convergent and partly personalized.

The TCR sequence derives from a woman between 18 and 29 years old in good health. The chain has TRBV20-1 and TRBJ2-7, with D tentatively TRBD1 or TRBD2 (5 bases each). Source material: CD8+ T cells sorted from blood. The CDR3 DNA reads as TGCAGTGCTCTCCGAGATCGGGACCCTAGCTCCTACGAGCAGTACTTC. Residues: CSALRDRDPSSYEQYF.